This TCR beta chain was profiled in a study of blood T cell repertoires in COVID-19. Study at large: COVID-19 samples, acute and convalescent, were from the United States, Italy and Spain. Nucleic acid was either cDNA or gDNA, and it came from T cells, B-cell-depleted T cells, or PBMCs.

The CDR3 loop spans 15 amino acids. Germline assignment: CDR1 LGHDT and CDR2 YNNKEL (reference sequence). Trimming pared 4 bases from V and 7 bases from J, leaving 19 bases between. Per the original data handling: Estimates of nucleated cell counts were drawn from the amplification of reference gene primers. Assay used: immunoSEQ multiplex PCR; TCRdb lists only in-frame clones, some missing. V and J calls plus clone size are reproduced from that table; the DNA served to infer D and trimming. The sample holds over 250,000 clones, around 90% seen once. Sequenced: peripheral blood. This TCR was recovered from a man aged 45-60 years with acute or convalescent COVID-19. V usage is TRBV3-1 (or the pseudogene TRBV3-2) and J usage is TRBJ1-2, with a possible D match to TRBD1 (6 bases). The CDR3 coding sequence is TGTGCCAGCAGCCCCCCCGGGACCACAGGGAGTGGCTACACCTTC. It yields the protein CASSPPGTTGSGYTF.